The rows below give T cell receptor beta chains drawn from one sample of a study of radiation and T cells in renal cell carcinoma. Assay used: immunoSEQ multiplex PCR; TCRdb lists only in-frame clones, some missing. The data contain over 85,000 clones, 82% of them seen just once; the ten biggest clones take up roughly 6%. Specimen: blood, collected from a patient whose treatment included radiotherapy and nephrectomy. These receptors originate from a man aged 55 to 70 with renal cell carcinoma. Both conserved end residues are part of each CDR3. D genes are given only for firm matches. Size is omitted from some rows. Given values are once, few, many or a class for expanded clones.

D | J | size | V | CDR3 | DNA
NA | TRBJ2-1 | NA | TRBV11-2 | CASSSGSSLSSYNEQFF | TGTGCCAGCAGCTCCGGCAGTTCGTTGAGCTCCTACAATGAGCAGTTCTTC
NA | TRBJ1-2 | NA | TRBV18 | CASSPSGIEGYTF | TGTGCCAGCTCACCTAGCGGGATCGAGGGCTACACCTTC
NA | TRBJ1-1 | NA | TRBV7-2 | CASSFSHVNTEAFF | TGTGCCAGCAGCTTTAGTCATGTGAACACTGAAGCTTTCTTT
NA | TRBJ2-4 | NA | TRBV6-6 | CASSYRDIQYF | TGTGCCAGCAGTTACAGGGACATTCAGTACTTC
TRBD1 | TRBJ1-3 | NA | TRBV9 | CASSLRQGTSGNTIYF | TGTGCCAGCAGCCTTCGACAGGGGACTTCTGGAAACACCATATATTTT
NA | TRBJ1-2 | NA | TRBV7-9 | CASSLEVGTANYGYTF | TGTGCCAGCAGCTTAGAAGTCGGGACGGCCAACTATGGCTACACCTTC
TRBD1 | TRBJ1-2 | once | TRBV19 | CASSPGQGIYGYTF | TGTGCCAGTAGTCCGGGACAGGGAATCTATGGCTACACCTTC
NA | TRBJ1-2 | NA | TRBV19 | CATSGGRALNYGYTF | TGTGCCACCTCGGGGGGCAGGGCCTTGAACTATGGCTACACCTTC
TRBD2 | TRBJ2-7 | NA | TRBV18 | CASSPPTSANYEQYF | TGTGCCAGCTCACCACCGACTAGCGCGAACTACGAGCAGTACTTC
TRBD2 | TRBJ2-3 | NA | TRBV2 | CASRVLAGGPSDTQYF | TGTGCCAGCAGGGTTCTAGCGGGAGGGCCATCAGATACGCAGTATTTT
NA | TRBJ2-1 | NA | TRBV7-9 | CASSLRTMSSYNEQFF | TGTGCCAGCAGCTTACGTACAATGTCTTCGTACAATGAGCAGTTCTTC
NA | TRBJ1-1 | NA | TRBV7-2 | CASSLMPTVNTEAFF | TGTGCCAGCAGCTTAATGCCGACAGTGAACACTGAAGCTTTCTTT
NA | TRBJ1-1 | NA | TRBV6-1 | CASSVAGELTTRKEAFF | TGTGCCAGCAGTGTGGCAGGCGAGTTGACAACCCGAAAAGAAGCTTTCTTT
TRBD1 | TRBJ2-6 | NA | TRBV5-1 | CASSLGQGTSGANVLTF | TGCGCCAGCAGCTTGGGACAGGGGACCTCTGGGGCCAACGTCCTGACTTTC
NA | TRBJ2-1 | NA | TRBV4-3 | CASSHSSSMRGNEQFF | TGCGCCAGCAGTCACTCCTCTAGTATGAGGGGGAATGAGCAGTTCTTC
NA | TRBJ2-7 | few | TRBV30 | CALEQGGHQQYF | TGTGCCCTGGAACAGGGTGGACACCAGCAGTACTTC
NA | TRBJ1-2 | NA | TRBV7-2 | CASSLDLGAYGYTF | TGTGCCAGCAGCTTAGACCTCGGGGCCTATGGCTACACCTTC
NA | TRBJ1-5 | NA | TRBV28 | CASQPPPGNQPQHF | TGTGCCAGCCAGCCCCCACCCGGCAATCAGCCCCAGCATTTT
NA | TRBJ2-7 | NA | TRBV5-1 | CASSDRGPAPLYEQYF | TGCGCCAGCAGCGACCGGGGCCCCGCACCTCTCTACGAGCAGTACTTC
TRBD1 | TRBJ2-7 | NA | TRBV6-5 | CATTRGQGAYEQYF | TGTGCCACGACCCGGGGACAGGGGGCCTACGAGCAGTACTTC
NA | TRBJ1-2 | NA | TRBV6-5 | CASSQDTYGYTF | TGTGCCAGCAGTCAAGACACCTATGGCTACACCTTC
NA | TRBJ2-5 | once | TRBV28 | CASSSDRRYDQETQYF | TGTGCCAGCAGTTCTGACAGAAGGTACGACCAAGAGACCCAGTACTTC
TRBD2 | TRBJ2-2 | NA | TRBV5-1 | CASSYQAGGPGELFF | TGCGCCAGCAGCTACCAAGCGGGAGGGCCCGGGGAGCTGTTTTTT
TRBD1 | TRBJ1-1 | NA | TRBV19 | CASSAPGQGYTEAFF | TGTGCCAGTAGTGCCCCGGGACAGGGGTATACTGAAGCTTTCTTT
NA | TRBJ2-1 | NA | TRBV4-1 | CASSQEPIVVGNEQFF | TGCGCCAGCAGCCAAGAACCGATAGTGGTTGGGAATGAGCAGTTCTTC
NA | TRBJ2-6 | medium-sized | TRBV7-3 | CASSASGTGANVLTF | TGTGCCAGCAGCGCGTCAGGAACCGGGGCCAACGTCCTGACTTTC
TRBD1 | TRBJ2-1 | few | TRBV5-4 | CASTRDRGSYNEQFF | TGTGCCAGCACCCGGGACAGGGGTTCCTACAATGAGCAGTTCTTC
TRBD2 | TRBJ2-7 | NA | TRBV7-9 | CASSFWFGTSGETLYEQYF | TGTGCCAGCAGCTTCTGGTTCGGGACTAGCGGGGAGACGTTATACGAGCAGTACTTC
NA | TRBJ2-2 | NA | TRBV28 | CASKLGVGELFF | TGTGCCAGCAAACTAGGGGTCGGGGAGCTGTTTTTT
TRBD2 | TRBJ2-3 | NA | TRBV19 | CATGGRGSRGADTQYF | TGTGCCACGGGGGGACGGGGGTCGCGGGGCGCAGATACGCAGTATTTT